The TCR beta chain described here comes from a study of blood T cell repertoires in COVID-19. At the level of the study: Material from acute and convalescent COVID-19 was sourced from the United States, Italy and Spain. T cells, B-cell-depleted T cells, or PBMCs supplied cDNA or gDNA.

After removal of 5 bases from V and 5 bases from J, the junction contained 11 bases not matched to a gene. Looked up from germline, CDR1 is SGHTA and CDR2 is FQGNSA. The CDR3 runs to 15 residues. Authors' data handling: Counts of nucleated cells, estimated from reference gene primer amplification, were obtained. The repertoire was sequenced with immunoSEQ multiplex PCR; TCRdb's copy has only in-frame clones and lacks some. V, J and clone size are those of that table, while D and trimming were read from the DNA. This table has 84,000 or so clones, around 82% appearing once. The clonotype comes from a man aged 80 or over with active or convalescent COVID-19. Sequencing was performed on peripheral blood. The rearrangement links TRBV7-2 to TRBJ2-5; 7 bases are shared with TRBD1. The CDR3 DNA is TGTGCCAGCAGCGCCCGGGACAGTGAGTCCGAGACCCAGTACTTC. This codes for CASSARDSESETQYF.